These 7 T cell receptor beta chains share one sample of origin, sequenced in a study of T cell responses to AZD1222 COVID-19 vaccine. The assay was immunoSEQ multiplex PCR, and TCRdb's table has in-frame clones only and misses some. The table shows approximately 75,000 clones, with about 90% occurring only once. Specimen: peripheral blood, collected 28 days after the second AZD1222 dose. These receptors all come from an adult who received the AZD1222 COVID-19 vaccine.

V and J are TRBV6-5 and TRBJ2-5; TRBD2 is a possible D gene (5 bases). CDR1 is MNHEY and CDR2 is SVGAGI in the germline V gene. This CDR3 is built from 14 residues. V was cut by 6 bases and J by 1 base, with 12 bases left in between. CDR3 sequence reads: CASRRGSLQETQYF. CDR3 nucleotide sequence: TGTGCCAGCAGACGTGGGAGTCTCCAAGAGACCCAGTACTTC.

The chain carries TRBV7-3 and TRBJ2-2, with a weak D call TRBD2 (6 bases). Germline CDR1 and CDR2: SGHTA and FQGTGA. The CDR3 is made up of 14 amino acids. V was cut by 5 bases and J by 5 bases, with 12 bases left in between. For the CDR3, the DNA is TGTGCCAGCAGCGAAGGGGCGGGAACCGGGGAGCTGTTTTTT. Translating gives CASSEGAGTGELFF. The full variable domain, with the rest looked up from reference TRBV7-3 and TRBJ2-2, is GAGVSQTPSNKVTEKGKYVELRCDPISGHTALYWYRQSLGQGPEFLIYFQGTGAADDSGLPNDRFFAVRPEGSVSTLKIQRTERGDSAVYLCASSEGAGTGELFFGEGSRLTVL.

As for this clone: Other nucleotide sequences in the sample specify the same CDR3. This chain uses TRBV19 with TRBJ1-5, with 9 bases fitting TRBD1. The germline gives CDR1 LNHDA, CDR2 SQIVND (reference sequence). The V gene end was trimmed by 4 bases and the J gene end by 7 bases; junction bases not matched to a gene: 2. The CDR3 length is 13 residues. CDR3 sequence reads: CASSRDRDQPQHF. The CDR3 nucleotides are TGTGCCAGTAGTAGGGACAGGGACCAGCCCCAGCATTTT.

This clone was recorded once. This rearrangement joins TRBV5-8 to TRBJ1-1, with 10 bases identical to TRBD1. Germline loops: CDR1 SGHTS, CDR2 YDEGEE. The CDR3 runs 16 residues. V dropped 3 bases and J dropped 3; count of bases not matched to a gene: 8. CDR3 protein: CASSWDRGHRDTEAFF. The CDR3 nucleotides read TGTGCCAGCAGCTGGGACAGGGGACACAGGGACACTGAAGCTTTCTTT.

The chain couples TRBV7-6 to TRBJ2-1; 11 bases map to TRBD2. Germline V gene data show CDR1 as SGHVS and CDR2 as FNYEAQ. The CDR3 consists of 15 residues. V shed 0 bases and J 8 bases; nucleotides not matched to a gene: 3. The CDR3 spells CASSLASGGVYEQFF. The CDR3 nucleotides read TGTGCCAGCAGCTTAGCTAGCGGGGGGGTCTATGAGCAGTTCTTC. The full variable domain, rest sourced from reference TRBV7-6 and TRBJ2-1, is GAGVSQSPRYKVTKRGQDVALRCDPISGHVSLYWYRQALGQGPEFLTYFNYEAQQDKSGLPNDRFSAERPEGSISTLTIQRTEQRDSAMYRCASSLASGGVYEQFFGPGTRLTVL.

This chain uses TRBV7-2 with TRBJ2-1; D is perhaps TRBD1 or TRBD2 (6 bases each). Germline loops: CDR1 SGHTA, CDR2 FQGNSA. V was pared by 5 bases and J by 3 bases, with 17 bases between. This CDR3 is 16 amino acids long. The CDR3 sequence: CASSRMRDTNYNEQFF. The CDR3 DNA reads as TGTGCCAGCAGCAGGATGCGGGACACAAACTACAATGAGCAGTTCTTC.

The chain links TRBV7-9 to TRBJ2-3; a weak D match, TRBD1 (5 bases). Germline V lookup: CDR1 SEHNR, CDR2 FQNEAQ (reference sequence). The CDR3 consists of 16 residues. The V and J ends lost 4 bases and 2 bases respectively, with 16 bases between them. The CDR3 DNA follows: TGTGCCAGCAGCTCACTGACAGTCCTATTCACAGATACGCAGTATTTT. This translates into CASSSLTVLFTDTQYF.